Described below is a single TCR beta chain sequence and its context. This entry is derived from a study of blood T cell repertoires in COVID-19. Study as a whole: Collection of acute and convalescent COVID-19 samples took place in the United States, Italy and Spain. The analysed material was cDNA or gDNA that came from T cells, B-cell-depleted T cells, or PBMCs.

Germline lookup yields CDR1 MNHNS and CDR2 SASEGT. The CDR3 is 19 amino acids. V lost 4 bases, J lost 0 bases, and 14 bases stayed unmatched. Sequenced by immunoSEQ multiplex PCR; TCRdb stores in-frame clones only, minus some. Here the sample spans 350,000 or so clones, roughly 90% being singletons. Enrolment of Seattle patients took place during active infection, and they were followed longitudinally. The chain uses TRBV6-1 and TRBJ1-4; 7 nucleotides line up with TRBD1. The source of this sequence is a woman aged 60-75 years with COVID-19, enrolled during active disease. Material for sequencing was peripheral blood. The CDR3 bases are TGTGCCAGCAGTGCCCGGACAGGAGGTATTATTGCAACTAATGAAAAACTGTTTTTT. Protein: CASSARTGGIIATNEKLFF.